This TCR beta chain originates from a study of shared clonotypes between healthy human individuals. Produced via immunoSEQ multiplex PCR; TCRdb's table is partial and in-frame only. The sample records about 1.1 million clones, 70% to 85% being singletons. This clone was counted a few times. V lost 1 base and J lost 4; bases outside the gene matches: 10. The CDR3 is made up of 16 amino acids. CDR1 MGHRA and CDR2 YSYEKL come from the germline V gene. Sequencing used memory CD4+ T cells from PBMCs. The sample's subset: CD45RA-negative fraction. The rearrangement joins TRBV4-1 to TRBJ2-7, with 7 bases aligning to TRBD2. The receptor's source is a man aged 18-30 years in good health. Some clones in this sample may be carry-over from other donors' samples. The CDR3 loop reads CASSQGAASGYYEQYF. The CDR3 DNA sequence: TGCGCCAGCAGCCAAGGGGCGGCTAGCGGATATTACGAGCAGTACTTC.